The 15 T cell receptor beta chains given below trace back to one sample, sequenced in a study of cytomegalovirus exposure and HLA in healthy donors. PCR involved 60 Vbeta and 13 Jbeta primers. Repertoires were generated with immunoSEQ multiplex PCR, while TCRdb's copy carries only in-frame clones and drops some. The sample holds some 120,000 clones; around 10% are singletons and the top ten take over 2.5%. Sequencing input: PBMCs. The receptor source for this set is a man aged 25-45 years in good health and CMV-seronegative.

This clone has a handful of counts. The chain joins TRBV2 to TRBJ2-1; D is uncertain. V lost 6 bases to trimming and J lost 0 bases, with 12 bases between them. CDR1 SNHLY and CDR2 FYNNEI come from the germline V gene. The CDR3 loop spans 15 amino acids. CDR3 in amino acids: CASRDDLSSYNEQFF. CDR3 nucleotide sequence: TGTGCCAGCAGAGACGACTTGAGCTCCTACAATGAGCAGTTCTTC.

The J gene is TRBJ2-5, the V gene TRBV5-6; TRBD1 aligns across 12 bases. Germline V gene data show CDR1 as SGHDT and CDR2 as YYEEEE. CDR3 length: 16 amino acids. The J segment lost 5 bases and the V segment lost 2 bases, leaving 7 bases of the junction unmatched. In DNA, the CDR3 is TGTGCCAGCAGCTTTCTGGGACAGGGGGCGCGGGAGACCCAGTACTTC. Protein product: CASSFLGQGARETQYF.

V is TRBV6-1 and J is TRBJ1-1, with 7 bases fitting TRBD1. Trimming cost V 10 bases and J 3 bases; bases outside gene matches: 5. This CDR3 spans 12 amino acids. Germline lookup yields CDR1 MNHNS and CDR2 SASEGT. CDR3 sequence reads: CATQTGYTEAFF. The CDR3 region has the DNA TGTGCCACTCAGACAGGGTACACTGAAGCTTTCTTT.

This clone was observed a few times. The chain is built from TRBV14 and TRBJ1-1; 7 bases are a match to TRBD1. This CDR3 has 12 residues. The junction had 1 base not matched to a gene; V was cut back by 4 bases and J by 5 bases. The germline V gene encodes CDR1 SGHDN and CDR2 FVKESK. CDR3 protein: CASSRGQTEAFF. The CDR3 bases are TGTGCCAGCAGCCGGGGACAGACTGAAGCTTTCTTT. The full variable domain, completed using reference TRBV14 and TRBJ1-1, is EAGVTQFPSHSVIEKGQTVTLRCDPISGHDNLYWYRRVMGKEIKFLLHFVKESKQDESGMPNNRFLAERTGGTYSTLKVQPAELEDSGVYFCASSRGQTEAFFGQGTRLTVV.

This clone turned up a few times. This sequence joins TRBV27 and TRBJ1-5; 9 bases map to TRBD1. CDR1 and CDR2 (germline): MNHEY, SMNVEV (reference sequence). CDR3 length equals 15 residues. V was clipped by 6 bases and J by 6 bases; unmatched bases: 9. DNA for the CDR3: TGTGCCAGCAGGGAAAAACAGGGGGCCTTTCAGCCCCAGCATTTT. Translating it yields CASREKQGAFQPQHF.

The V gene is TRBV7-2, the J gene TRBJ2-1; TRBD1 matches at 8 bases. The CDR3 has 15 residues. CDR1 and CDR2 from the germline V gene are SGHTA and FQGNSA. V shed 4 bases, J shed 7 bases, and the junction held 9 bases outside the gene matches. In nucleotides, the CDR3 is TGTGCCAGCAGCTCTGACAGGGGAGTTCCTAATGAGCAGTTCTTC. Its protein product is CASSSDRGVPNEQFF.

CDR3 DNA sequence: TGTGCCAGCAGTGAATACTACGTACGGGTGAACACTGAAGCTTTCTTT. As protein: CASSEYYVRVNTEAFF. The chain employs TRBV6-1 and TRBJ1-1; no firm D call. V dropped 2 bases and J dropped 0 bases, with 13 bases sitting between them. This CDR3 has 16 residues. Germline lookup yields CDR1 MNHNS and CDR2 SASEGT.

The chain has TRBV5-1 and TRBJ2-1, with 9 bases aligning to TRBD2. The CDR3 contains 16 residues. Germline CDR1 SGHRS, CDR2 YFSETQ. V dropped 3 bases and J dropped 6; count of bases not matched to a gene: 10. The CDR3 bases are TGCGCCAGCAGCTCCTCGGGGACTAGCAGCATCAATGAGCAGTTCTTC. This gives the protein CASSSSGTSSINEQFF.

This clone was observed a few times. This chain links TRBV6-5 with TRBJ2-7, with 9 bases lining up with TRBD1. CDR1 and CDR2 from the germline V gene are MNHEY and SVGAGI. Trimming took 4 bases from V and 7 from J; bases not matched to a gene: 14. This CDR3 has 16 residues. The CDR3 loop is CASSFPTGGGLGEQYF. In DNA, the CDR3 is TGTGCCAGCAGTTTCCCCACAGGGGGCGGCTTGGGGGAGCAGTACTTC.

This sequence joins TRBV12-5 and TRBJ2-5; maybe TRBD2 (6 bases). Germline values: CDR1 LGHNT, CDR2 FRNRAP. CDR3 length: 14 residues. V was trimmed by 6 bases and J by 4 bases, leaving 15 bases between them. This CDR3 reads CASGLLGGPETQYF. CDR3 DNA sequence: TGTGCTAGTGGCTTATTGGGGGGTCCAGAGACCCAGTACTTC. Full variable domain (outside the CDR3, taken from reference TRBV12-5 and TRBJ2-5): DARVTQTPRHKVTEMGQEVTMRCQPILGHNTVFWYRQTMMQGLELLAYFRNRAPLDDSGMPKDRFSAEMPDATLATLKIQPSEPRDSAVYFCASGLLGGPETQYFGPGTRLLVL.

This clone was counted between two and nine times. This rearrangement joins TRBV7-2 to TRBJ1-2; D ambiguous. This CDR3 has 11 residues. Germline CDR1 is SGHTA and CDR2 is FQGNSA. V lost 4 bases, J lost 9 bases, and 9 bases lay in between. Here the CDR3 reads CASSSTASYTF. The CDR3 DNA reads as TGTGCCAGCAGCTCCACTGCCAGCTACACCTTC.

This clone turned up a few times. The chain combines TRBV4-1 with TRBJ2-5, with D possibly being TRBD2 (5 bases). The germline V and J ends were trimmed by 1 base and 1 base, with 10 bases remaining between them. CDR3 length: 15 residues. The V gene's germline CDR1 is MGHRA and CDR2 YSYEKL. The CDR3 DNA reads TGCGCCAGCAGCCAAGTTGCTCGGGGCCAAGAGACCCAGTACTTC. It encodes CASSQVARGQETQYF.

The gene calls are TRBV5-1 and TRBJ1-5, with unresolved D. The CDR3 spans 11 residues. The V gene's germline CDR1 is SGHRS and CDR2 YFSETQ. V was clipped by 6 bases and J by 7 bases, with 8 bases between them. CDR3 sequence (DNA): TGCGCCAGCATTTGGGCCCAGCCCCAGCATTTT. Protein: CASIWAQPQHF.

This chain joins TRBV7-9 and TRBJ2-2; D might be TRBD1 (5 bases). CDR3 length: 16 amino acids. Germline CDR1 SEHNR, CDR2 FQNEAQ (reference sequence). The V end lost 1 base, the J end lost 2 bases, and 11 bases lay between the germline ends. The CDR3 protein is CASSLVVTANTGELFF. The CDR3 DNA reads as TGTGCCAGCAGCTTAGTGGTGACAGCAAACACCGGGGAGCTGTTTTTT. The full variable domain, rest sourced from reference TRBV7-9 and TRBJ2-2, is DTGVSQNPRHKITKRGQNVTFRCDPISEHNRLYWYRQTLGQGPEFLTYFQNEAQLEKSRLLSDRFSAERPKGSFSTLEIQRTEQGDSAMYLCASSLVVTANTGELFFGEGSRLTVL.

Here the CDR3 DNA reads TGTGCCAGTAGTCAGGGACTAGCGGGAGTATGGGGGGAGCTGTTTTTT. It encodes CASSQGLAGVWGELFF. V usage is TRBV19 and J usage is TRBJ2-2, with 14 bases aligning to TRBD2. CDR3 size: 16 residues. Germline loops: CDR1 LNHDA, CDR2 SQIVND (reference sequence). V was clipped by 5 bases and J by 8 bases; unmatched bases: 7.